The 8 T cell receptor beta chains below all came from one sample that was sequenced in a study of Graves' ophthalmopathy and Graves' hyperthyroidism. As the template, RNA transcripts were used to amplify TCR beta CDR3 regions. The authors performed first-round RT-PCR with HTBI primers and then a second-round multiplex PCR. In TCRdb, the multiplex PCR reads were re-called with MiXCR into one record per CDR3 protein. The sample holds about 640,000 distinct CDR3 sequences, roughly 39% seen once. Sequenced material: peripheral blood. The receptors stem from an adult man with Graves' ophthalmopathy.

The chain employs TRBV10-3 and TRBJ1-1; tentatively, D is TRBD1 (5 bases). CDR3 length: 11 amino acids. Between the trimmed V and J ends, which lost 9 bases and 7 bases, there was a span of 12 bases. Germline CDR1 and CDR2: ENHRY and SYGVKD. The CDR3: CAIATTVEAFF. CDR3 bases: TGTGCCATTGCTACGACAGTTGAAGCTTTCTTT.

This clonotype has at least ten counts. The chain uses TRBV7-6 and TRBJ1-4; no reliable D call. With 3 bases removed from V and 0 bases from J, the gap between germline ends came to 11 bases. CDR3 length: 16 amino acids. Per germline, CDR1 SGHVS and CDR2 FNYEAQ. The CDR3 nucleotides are TGTGCCAGCAGCTTGGCAGGAGCCACAACTAATGAAAAACTGTTTTTT. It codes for CASSLAGATTNEKLFF.

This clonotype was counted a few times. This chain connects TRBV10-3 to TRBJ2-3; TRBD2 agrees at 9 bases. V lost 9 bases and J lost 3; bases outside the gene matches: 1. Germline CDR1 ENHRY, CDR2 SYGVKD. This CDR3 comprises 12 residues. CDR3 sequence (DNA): TGTGCCATTGGACTAGCGACAGATACGCAGTATTTT. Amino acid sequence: CAIGLATDTQYF.

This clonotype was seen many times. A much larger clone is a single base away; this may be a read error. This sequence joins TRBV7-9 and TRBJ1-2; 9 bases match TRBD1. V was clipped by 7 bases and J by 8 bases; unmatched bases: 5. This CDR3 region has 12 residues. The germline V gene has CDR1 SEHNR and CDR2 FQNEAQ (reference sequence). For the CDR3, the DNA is TGTGCCAGCAACGACGGACAGGGGGGCTACACCTTC. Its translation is CASNDGQGGYTF. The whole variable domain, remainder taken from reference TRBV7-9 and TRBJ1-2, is DTGVSQNPRHKITKRGQNVTFRCDPISEHNRLYWYRQTLGQGPEFLTYFQNEAQLEKSRLLSDRFSAERPKGSFSTLEIQRTEQGDSAMYLCASNDGQGGYTFGSGTRLTVV.

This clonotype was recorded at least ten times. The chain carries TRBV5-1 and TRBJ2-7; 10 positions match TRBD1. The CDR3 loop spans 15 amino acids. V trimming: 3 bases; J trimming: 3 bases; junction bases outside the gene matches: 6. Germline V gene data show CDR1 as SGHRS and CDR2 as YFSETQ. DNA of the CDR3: TGCGCCAGCAGCTCTCCGGGACAGGGGTTCTACGAGCAGTACTTC. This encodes CASSSPGQGFYEQYF. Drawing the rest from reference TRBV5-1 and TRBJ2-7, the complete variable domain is KAGVTQTPRYLIKTRGQQVTLSCSPISGHRSVSWYQQTPGQGLQFLFEYFSETQRNKGNFPGRFSGRQFSNSRSEMNVSTLELGDSALYLCASSSPGQGFYEQYFGPGTRLTVT.

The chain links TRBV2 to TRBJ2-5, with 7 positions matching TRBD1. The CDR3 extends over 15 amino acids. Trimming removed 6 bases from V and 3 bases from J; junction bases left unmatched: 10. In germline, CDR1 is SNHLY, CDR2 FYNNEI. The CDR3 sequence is CASSKGQLRKETQYF. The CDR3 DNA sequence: TGTGCCAGCAGCAAGGGACAGCTAAGAAAAGAGACCCAGTACTTC.

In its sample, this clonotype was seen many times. CDR3: CSVEERPGSGSETQYF. CDR3 bases: TGCAGCGTTGAAGAGCGCCCCGGGAGCGGGAGTGAGACCCAGTACTTC. The chain recombines TRBV29-1 with TRBJ2-5, with 8 bases that match TRBD2. J was trimmed by 5 bases and V by 0 bases; bases with no gene match: 11. The CDR3 spans 16 residues. Germline CDR1 SQVTM, CDR2 ANQGSEA.

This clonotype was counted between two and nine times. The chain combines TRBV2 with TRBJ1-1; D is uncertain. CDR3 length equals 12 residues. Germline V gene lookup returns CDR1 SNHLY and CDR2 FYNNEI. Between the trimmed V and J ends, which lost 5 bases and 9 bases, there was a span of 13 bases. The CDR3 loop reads CASSPSPLQAFF. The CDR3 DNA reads TGTGCCAGCAGTCCCTCCCCTTTACAAGCTTTCTTT. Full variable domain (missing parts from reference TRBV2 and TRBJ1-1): EPEVTQTPSHQVTQMGQEVILRCVPISNHLYFYWYRQILGQKVEFLVSFYNNEISEKSEIFDDQFSVERPDGSNFTLKIRSTKLEDSAMYFCASSPSPLQAFFGQGTRLTVV.